This TCR beta chain was captured by sequencing in a study of human T cells and chemical hapten exposure. About the research overall: TCR yields differed between samples (mainly from small differences in pooled library volume). Study conclusions and caveats: TCRs above 1 in 1000 frequency did not change with DPC sensitization.

Blood, whole and unfractionated, served as the source for total RNA extraction. Comments on this clonotype: The antigen is unknown. This may come from a read error, since a much larger clone is one base off.

Unique molecular identifiers were attached to individual cDNA molecules within the library. Original data processing: Ranging from about 20,000 to 690,600, TCR counts per sample had a median value of approximately 95,000. MiXCR, applied by TCRdb to the 5' RACE reads, yields one record per CDR3 protein. TCRdb, not the authors, supplied the V and J calls. The table lists 120,000 to 150,000 distinct CDR3 sequences, 4.1% of them singletons. The clonotype comes from a female donor in good health.

CDR3 residues: CSAPFGLAGVRHTGELFF. CDR3 bases: TGCAGTGCCCCCTTTGGACTAGCGGGGGTTAGGCACACCGGGGAGCTGTTTTTT. This chain connects TRBV20-1 to TRBJ2-2; 13 bases are shared with TRBD2. The J segment lost 3 bases and the V segment lost 6 bases, leaving 13 bases of the junction unmatched. CDR1 is DFQATT and CDR2 is SNEGSKA in the germline V gene (reference sequence). CDR3 size: 18 residues.